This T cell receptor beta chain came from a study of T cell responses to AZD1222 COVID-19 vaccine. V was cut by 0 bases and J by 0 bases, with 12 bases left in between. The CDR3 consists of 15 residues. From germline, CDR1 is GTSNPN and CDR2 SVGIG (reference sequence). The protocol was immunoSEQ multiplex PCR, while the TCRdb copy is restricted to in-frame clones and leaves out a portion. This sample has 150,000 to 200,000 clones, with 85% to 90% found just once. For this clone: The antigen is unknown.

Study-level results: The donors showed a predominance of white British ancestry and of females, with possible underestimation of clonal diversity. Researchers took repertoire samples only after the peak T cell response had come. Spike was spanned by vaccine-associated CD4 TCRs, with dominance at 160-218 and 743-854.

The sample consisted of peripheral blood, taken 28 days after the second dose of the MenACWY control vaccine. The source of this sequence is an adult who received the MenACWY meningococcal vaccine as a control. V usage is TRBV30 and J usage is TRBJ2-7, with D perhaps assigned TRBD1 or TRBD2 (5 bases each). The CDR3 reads CAWSVRGAGSYEQYF. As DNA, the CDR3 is TGTGCCTGGAGTGTACGGGGCGCCGGCTCCTACGAGCAGTACTTC.